The 4 T cell receptor beta chains reported below all come from one sample, sequenced in a study of T cells after yellow fever vaccination. TCRdb itself ran the 5' RACE reads through MiXCR, one entry per CDR3 protein. Of a few hundred thousand distinct CDR3 sequences in the sample, 6.5% to 8.5% were seen once. The material was CD4+ T cells sorted from PBMCs, obtained 15 days after the yellow fever booster vaccination. The receptors shown here come from a man aged 25 to 45 who received the YFV17D yellow fever vaccine.

This clonotype was seen repeatedly, ten times or more. The J gene is TRBJ2-5, the V gene TRBV29-1; D perhaps matches TRBD1 (6 bases). The CDR3 loop spans 13 amino acids. V lost 3 bases to trimming and J lost 5 bases, with 13 bases between them. Germline V gives CDR1 SQVTM, CDR2 ANQGSEA. CDR3 DNA sequence: TGCAGCGTTGAGGGACACCGAGGGGAGACCCAGTACTTC. It codes for CSVEGHRGETQYF.

The chain recombines TRBV11-2 with TRBJ2-7, with 7 bases aligning to TRBD2. Germline CDR1 is SGHAT and CDR2 is FQNNGV. The CDR3 has 15 amino acids. After removal of 3 bases from V and 0 bases from J, the junction contained 5 bases not matched to a gene. CDR3 sequence (DNA): TGTGCCAGCAGCTTCGTTCGCGGGGGCTCCTACGAGCAGTACTTC. Translation gives CASSFVRGGSYEQYF.

J is TRBJ2-1 and V is TRBV6-5; 10 bases align to TRBD1. The CDR3 is made up of 15 amino acids. The V and J ends lost 7 bases and 5 bases, in that order; junction bases with no gene match: 8. Germline CDR1 reads MNHEY; CDR2 reads SVGAGI. The CDR3 nucleotides are TGTGCCAGCACCCGCGGGACAGGGGAAAACAATGAGCAGTTCTTC. Encoded protein: CASTRGTGENNEQFF.

The rearrangement joins TRBV7-2 to TRBJ2-4, with 10 bases aligning to TRBD2. The germline V gene encodes CDR1 SGHTA and CDR2 FQGNSA. CDR3 length equals 15 residues. V shed 4 bases, J shed 13 bases, and the junction held 13 bases outside the gene matches. This chain's CDR3 is CASSSGTSAYRTQYF. Written as DNA, the CDR3 is TGTGCCAGCAGCTCTGGGACTAGCGCCTACCGTACCCAGTACTTC.